Below are 27 T cell receptor beta chains sequenced from a single sample in a study of OX40 agonist ivuxolimab in advanced cancers. This table comes from immunoSEQ multiplex PCR, and its TCRdb copy is limited to in-frame clones, with some not included. The sample includes fewer than 65,000 clones, less than 90% of them seen just once. Source: CD4+ or CD8+ T cells sorted from blood, taken in a trial of the OX40 agonist ivuxolimab. The receptor source for this set is an adult with an advanced solid tumor such as melanoma, head and neck, liver or kidney cancer.

In its sample, this clone was seen a few times. J is TRBJ2-3 and V is TRBV5-6; D perhaps matches TRBD2 (6 bases). The V gene's germline CDR1 is SGHDT and CDR2 YYEEEE. CDR3 length: 14 amino acids. The germline V and J ends were trimmed by 7 bases and 4 bases, with 16 bases remaining between them. CDR3 residues: CASHLPGGSDTQYF. For the CDR3, the DNA is TGTGCCAGCCATTTGCCCGGAGGGTCAGATACGCAGTATTTT.

The chain joins TRBV2 to TRBJ2-5; TRBD2 matches at 12 bases. Germline V CDR1 and CDR2: SNHLY, FYNNEI. The CDR3 has 15 residues. The trim removed 3 bases at V and 2 bases at J, leaving 1 base unmatched. The DNA for the CDR3 is TGTGCCAGCAGTGAGACTAGCGGGGGTCAAGAGACCCAGTACTTC. Translating it yields CASSETSGGQETQYF.

The count of this clone is one. The rearrangement links TRBV4-2 to TRBJ2-7, with TRBD2 matching 7 bases. The CDR3 spans 15 residues. The ends lost 0 bases at V and 6 bases at J; junction bases unmatched: 8. Germline V CDR1 and CDR2: LGHNA, YNFKEQ. The CDR3 spells CASSQDMGEGREQYF. CDR3 sequence (DNA): TGTGCCAGCAGCCAAGATATGGGGGAGGGACGCGAGCAGTACTTC.

This chain links TRBV6-1 with TRBJ1-2; D perhaps matches TRBD1 (6 bases). This CDR3 has 12 residues. V was clipped by 7 bases and J by 6 bases, with 12 bases between them. The V gene's germline CDR1 is MNHNS and CDR2 SASEGT. CDR3 DNA sequence: TGTGCCAGCAATAGAGGGGGGGATGGCTACACCTTC. As protein: CASNRGGDGYTF.

A single count supports this clone. V is TRBV5-1 and J is TRBJ1-4; 7 bases fit TRBD1. The CDR3 length is 16 residues. The V and J ends lost 4 bases and 2 bases, in that order; junction bases with no gene match: 8. Germline assignment: CDR1 SGHRS and CDR2 YFSETQ. This CDR3 reads CASSAKTGVTNEKLFF. Written as DNA, the CDR3 is TGCGCCAGCAGCGCTAAAACAGGGGTCACTAATGAAAAACTGTTTTTT.

V and J are TRBV19 and TRBJ1-5; TRBD1 matches at 7 bases. In germline, CDR1 is LNHDA, CDR2 SQIVND (reference sequence). This CDR3 region has 15 residues. V was clipped by 7 bases and J by 0 bases; unmatched bases: 6. The DNA of the CDR3 is TGTGCCAGTACAGAGGGGGCGCGTAGCAATCAGCCCCAGCATTTT. It specifies CASTEGARSNQPQHF.

This clone turned up a few times. As DNA, the CDR3 is TGTGCCAGCGGGACGGCTTATGGCTACACCTTC. This gives the protein CASGTAYGYTF. The gene calls are TRBV7-9 and TRBJ1-2, with D perhaps matching TRBD1 (5 bases). The germline gives CDR1 SEHNR, CDR2 FQNEAQ (reference sequence). The CDR3 contains 11 residues. Deletions cut 8 bases from V and 5 bases from J, with 9 bases between.

This chain uses TRBV7-8 with TRBJ2-1; 8 bases are shared with TRBD2. The junction had 10 bases not matched to a gene; V was cut back by 5 bases and J by 7 bases. Germline CDR1 SGHVS, CDR2 FQNEAQ. The CDR3 covers 15 residues. The CDR3 DNA sequence: TGTGCCAGCAGCCCCTGGACTAGCCGCACGAATGAGCAGTTCTTC. It encodes CASSPWTSRTNEQFF.

This sequence joins TRBV12-5 and TRBJ2-1, with a tentative D call TRBD2 (7 bases). CDR3 size: 16 residues. Germline CDR1 is LGHNT and CDR2 is FRNRAP. V was cut by 1 base and J by 4 bases, with 14 bases left in between. DNA for the CDR3: TGTGCTAGTGGTTTGGCCCGAGGGGGGGGTTACAATGAGCAGTTCTTC. Protein sequence: CASGLARGGGYNEQFF.

The genes are TRBV6-5 and TRBJ2-7; no reliable D call. Deletions cut 5 bases from V and 3 bases from J, with 5 bases between. The CDR3 loop spans 11 amino acids. The germline V gene encodes CDR1 MNHEY and CDR2 SVGAGI. The CDR3 spells CASSDIYEQYF. CDR3 in DNA: TGTGCCAGCAGTGACATCTACGAGCAGTACTTC.

This clone was observed a few times. V usage is TRBV7-9 and J usage is TRBJ1-2; TRBD1 matches 9 bases. Germline CDR1 reads SEHNR; CDR2 reads FQNEAQ (reference sequence). The CDR3 runs 14 residues. Trimming took 5 bases from V and 4 from J; bases not matched to a gene: 5. CDR3 DNA sequence: TGTGCCAGCAGCCCACCGACAGGGGGCTATGGCTACACCTTC. Protein product: CASSPPTGGYGYTF.

This rearrangement joins TRBV11-2 to TRBJ1-2, with 7 bases identical to TRBD1. This CDR3 region has 14 residues. Trimming took 2 bases from V and 5 from J; bases not matched to a gene: 5. Germline assignment: CDR1 SGHAT and CDR2 FQNNGV. For the CDR3, the DNA is TGTGCCAGCAGCTTACAGACAGGGCTTTATGGCTACACCTTC. Amino acid sequence: CASSLQTGLYGYTF.

V is TRBV11-2 and J is TRBJ2-2; D gene unclear. CDR1 SGHAT and CDR2 FQNNGV come from the germline V gene. Trimming shortened V by 0 bases and J by 3 bases, and 11 bases separated the two germline ends. The CDR3 extends over 16 amino acids. This chain's CDR3 is CASSLDKSWYTGELFF. DNA of the CDR3: TGTGCCAGCAGCTTAGATAAGAGCTGGTACACCGGGGAGCTGTTTTTT. The full variable domain, completed using reference TRBV11-2 and TRBJ2-2, is EAGVAQSPRYKIIEKRQSVAFWCNPISGHATLYWYQQILGQGPKLLIQFQNNGVVDDSQLPKDRFSAERLKGVDSTLKIQPAKLEDSAVYLCASSLDKSWYTGELFFGEGSRLTVL.

This chain connects TRBV5-4 to TRBJ1-2; maybe TRBD1 (6 bases). The CDR3 has 12 residues. Germline V CDR1 and CDR2: SGHNT, YYREEE (reference sequence). V was clipped by 4 bases and J by 4 bases, with 8 bases between them. This CDR3 is CASSQDSYGYTF. The CDR3 region has the DNA TGTGCCAGCAGCCAGGACAGCTATGGCTACACCTTC. Filled out from reference TRBV5-4 and TRBJ1-2, the complete variable domain reads ETGVTQSPTHLIKTRGQQVTLRCSSQSGHNTVSWYQQALGQGPQFIFQYYREEENGRGNFPPRFSGLQFPNYSSELNVNALELDDSALYLCASSQDSYGYTFGSGTRLTVV.

This rearrangement joins TRBV7-9 to TRBJ2-5; weak D call: TRBD1 (6 bases). This CDR3 contains 12 residues. Trimming removed 6 bases at V and 5 bases at J, with 10 bases between. Germline V lookup: CDR1 SEHNR, CDR2 FQNEAQ (reference sequence). The CDR3 nucleotides are TGTGCCAGCAGGAGACAGGCGGAGACCCAGTACTTC. It encodes CASRRQAETQYF. Together with reference TRBV7-9 and TRBJ2-5, the CDR3 gives the full variable domain: DTGVSQNPRHKITKRGQNVTFRCDPISEHNRLYWYRQTLGQGPEFLTYFQNEAQLEKSRLLSDRFSAERPKGSFSTLEIQRTEQGDSAMYLCASRRQAETQYFGPGTRLLVL.

This clone was seen only a few times. The rearrangement uses TRBV27 and TRBJ1-1; 10 nucleotides align to TRBD1. CDR3 length equals 14 residues. Germline trimming cut 6 bases from V and 5 bases from J; bases unmatched to any gene: 6. Germline values: CDR1 MNHEY, CDR2 SMNVEV (reference sequence). The CDR3 region is CASSPRDRGTEAFF. For the CDR3, the DNA is TGTGCCAGCAGCCCACGGGACAGGGGTACTGAAGCTTTCTTT.

This clone was recorded only once. This rearrangement joins TRBV18 to TRBJ2-7; 10 bases agree with TRBD2. V lost 0 bases to trimming and J lost 4 bases; unmatched junction nucleotides: 3. CDR1 and CDR2 from the germline V gene are KGHSH and LQKENI. This CDR3 is built from 15 residues. This chain's CDR3 is CASSPPASGGYEQYF. CDR3 DNA: TGTGCCAGCTCACCACCCGCTAGCGGGGGTTACGAGCAGTACTTC.

Of note for this clone: Other DNA variants within this sample encode the same CDR3. The chain combines TRBV5-1 with TRBJ1-2, with no clear D. The germline V and J ends were trimmed by 0 bases and 2 bases, with 8 bases remaining between them. CDR3 length: 14 amino acids. CDR1 and CDR2 (germline): SGHRS, YFSETQ. CDR3 sequence (DNA): TGCGCCAGCAGCTTGGAGTCCCCCAACTATGGCTACACCTTC. It codes for CASSLESPNYGYTF.

The chain combines TRBV13 with TRBJ2-1; D remains ambiguous. With 1 base removed from V and 3 bases from J, the gap between germline ends came to 10 bases. Germline CDR1 reads PRHDT; CDR2 reads FYEKMQ (reference sequence). The CDR3 consists of 15 residues. The CDR3, as DNA: TGTGCCAGCAGCTTAGACGGCGAACTCTACAATGAGCAGTTCTTC. This gives the protein CASSLDGELYNEQFF.

CDR3 in amino acids: CASSPTAGTENTEAFF. The CDR3 coding sequence is TGCGCCAGCTCCCCGACGGCCGGGACAGAGAACACTGAAGCTTTCTTT. V is TRBV5-1 and J is TRBJ1-1; 7 bases are a match to TRBD1. V lost 7 bases, J lost 1 base, and 13 bases stayed unmatched. CDR1 SGHRS and CDR2 YFSETQ come from the germline V gene. This CDR3 contains 16 residues.

This clone was seen just once. The chain carries TRBV7-2 and TRBJ1-2; 9 bases line up with TRBD1. There are 15 residues in the CDR3. Trimming at V came to 5 bases and at J to 2 bases, leaving 6 bases not matched to a gene. Per the germline V gene, CDR1 is SGHTA and CDR2 is FQGNSA. CDR3 amino acids: CASSRRQGGNYGYTF. The CDR3 nucleotides are TGTGCCAGCAGCAGACGACAGGGGGGAAACTATGGCTACACCTTC.

This clone showed up just once. This chain uses TRBV12-5 with TRBJ1-2, with 12 nucleotides matching TRBD1. With V trimmed by 0 bases and J by 6 bases, 8 bases remained unmatched. This CDR3 is built from 17 residues. Germline CDR1 and CDR2: LGHNT and FRNRAP. In DNA form, the CDR3 reads TGTGCTAGTGGTTTGGTACCGGCGGGACAGGGGGCTGATGGCTACACCTTC. Translated, it gives CASGLVPAGQGADGYTF.

In this sample, this clone turned up once. The V gene is TRBV28, the J gene TRBJ1-2, with TRBD1 matching 12 bases. The V gene end was trimmed by 2 bases and the J gene end by 7 bases; junction bases not matched to a gene: 8. Germline CDR1 is MDHEN and CDR2 is SYDVKM. This CDR3 region has 16 residues. CDR3 in amino acids: CASSLPPGQGASGYTF. CDR3 nucleotide sequence: TGTGCCAGCAGTTTACCTCCGGGACAGGGGGCTAGTGGCTACACCTTC.

The V and J genes are TRBV7-9 and TRBJ2-2; TRBD2 might be the D (7 bases). V was trimmed by 5 bases and J by 0 bases, leaving 10 bases between them. CDR3 length equals 15 residues. Germline values: CDR1 SEHNR, CDR2 FQNEAQ (reference sequence). The CDR3 region is CASSPGGPNTGELFF. CDR3 DNA sequence: TGTGCCAGCAGCCCCGGGGGGCCGAACACCGGGGAGCTGTTTTTT.

The chain's CDR3 is CATSSFDRGGQPQHF. The CDR3 DNA sequence: TGTGCCACCAGCAGTTTTGACAGGGGGGGTCAGCCCCAGCATTTT. This chain joins TRBV15 and TRBJ1-5; the match to TRBD1 covers 9 bases. The CDR3 sequence is 15 residues long. Germline values: CDR1 LNHNV, CDR2 YYDKDF (reference sequence). Losses at the gene ends were 3 bases for V and 6 bases for J; bases not matched to a gene: 6.

The J gene is TRBJ2-1, the V gene TRBV23-1, with D tentatively TRBD1 (5 bases). TRBV23-1 is an open reading frame, and its role is uncertain. The CDR3 totals 11 residues. V was trimmed by 8 bases and J by 15 bases, leaving 17 bases between them. The CDR3 DNA follows: TGCGCCAGCCTTACAGGTGTCCTTCCGTTCTTC. Its protein is CASLTGVLPFF.

In the case of this clone: A read error may produce the germline difference seen at one junction end. The sample contains more than one DNA sequence encoding this CDR3. The rearrangement uses TRBV19 and TRBJ1-1; D unclear. CDR1 LNHDA and CDR2 SQIVND come from the germline V gene (reference sequence). The CDR3 extends over 14 amino acids. In DNA, the CDR3 is TGTGCCAGTAGTCTTGGACGACCGAACACTGAGGCTTTCTTT. Amino acids: CASSLGRPNTEAFF.